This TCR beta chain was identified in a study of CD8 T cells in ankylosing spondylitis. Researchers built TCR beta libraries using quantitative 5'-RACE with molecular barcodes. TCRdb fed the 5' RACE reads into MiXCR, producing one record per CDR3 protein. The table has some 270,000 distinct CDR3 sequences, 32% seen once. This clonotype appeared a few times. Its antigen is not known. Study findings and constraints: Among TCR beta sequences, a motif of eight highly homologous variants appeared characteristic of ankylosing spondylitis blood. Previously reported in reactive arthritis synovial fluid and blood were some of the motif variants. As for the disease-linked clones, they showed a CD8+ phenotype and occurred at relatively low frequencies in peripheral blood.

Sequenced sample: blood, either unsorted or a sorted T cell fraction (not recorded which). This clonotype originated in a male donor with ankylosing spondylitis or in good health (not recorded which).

This chain's CDR3 is CSAGQGYYEQYF. CDR3 DNA: TGCAGCGCCGGACAGGGCTACTACGAGCAGTACTTC. This chain links TRBV29-1 with TRBJ2-7; 8 positions agree with TRBD1. Germline V gene lookup returns CDR1 SQVTM and CDR2 ANQGSEA. The length of the CDR3 is 12 residues. The J segment lost 3 bases and the V segment lost 7 bases, leaving 5 bases of the junction unmatched.